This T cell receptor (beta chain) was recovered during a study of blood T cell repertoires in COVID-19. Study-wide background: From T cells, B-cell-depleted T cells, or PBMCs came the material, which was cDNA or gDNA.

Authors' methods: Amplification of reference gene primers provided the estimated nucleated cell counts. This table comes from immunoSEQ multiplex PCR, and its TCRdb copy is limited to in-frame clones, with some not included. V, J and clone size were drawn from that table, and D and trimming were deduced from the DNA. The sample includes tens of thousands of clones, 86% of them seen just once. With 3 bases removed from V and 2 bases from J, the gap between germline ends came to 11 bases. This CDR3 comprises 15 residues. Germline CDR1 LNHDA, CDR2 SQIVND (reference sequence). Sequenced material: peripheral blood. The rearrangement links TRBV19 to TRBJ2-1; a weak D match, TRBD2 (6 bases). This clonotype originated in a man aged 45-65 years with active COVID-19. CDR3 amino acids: CASSIEGLPYNEQFF. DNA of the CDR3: TGTGCCAGTAGTATTGAGGGACTTCCCTACAATGAGCAGTTCTTC. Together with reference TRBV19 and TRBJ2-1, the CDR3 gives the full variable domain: DGGITQSPKYLFRKEGQNVTLSCEQNLNHDAMYWYRQDPGQGLRLIYYSQIVNDFQKGDIAEGYSVSREKKESFPLTVTSAQKNPTAFYLCASSIEGLPYNEQFFGPGTRLTVL.